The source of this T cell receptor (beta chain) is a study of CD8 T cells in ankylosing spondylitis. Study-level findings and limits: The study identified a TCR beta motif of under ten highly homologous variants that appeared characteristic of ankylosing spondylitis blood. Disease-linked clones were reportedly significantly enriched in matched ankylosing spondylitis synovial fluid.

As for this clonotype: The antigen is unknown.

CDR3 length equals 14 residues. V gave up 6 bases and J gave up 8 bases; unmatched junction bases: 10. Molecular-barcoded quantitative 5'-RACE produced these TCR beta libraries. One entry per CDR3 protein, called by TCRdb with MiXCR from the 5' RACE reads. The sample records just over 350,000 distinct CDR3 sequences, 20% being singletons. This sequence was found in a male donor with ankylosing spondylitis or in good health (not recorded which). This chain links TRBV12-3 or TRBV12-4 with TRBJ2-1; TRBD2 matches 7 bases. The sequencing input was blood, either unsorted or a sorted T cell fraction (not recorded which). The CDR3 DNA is TGTGCCAGCAGGGGGGGGGTCCGACCCCATGAGCAGTTCTTC. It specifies CASRGGVRPHEQFF.